A selection of T cell receptor beta chains follows, all from one sample in a study of regulatory T cells in long-lasting Graves disease. One entry per CDR3 protein, called by TCRdb with MiXCR from the multiplex PCR reads. Of some 460,000 distinct CDR3 sequences in the sample, 16% are singletons; the top ten hold 12%. These data also featured in a second study, about T cells in Graves' hyperthyroidism and ophthalmopathy.

The sequences come from peripheral blood mononuclear cells (PBMCs), collected at new diagnosis, from a patient treated with antithyroid drugs. These receptors came from a man aged 35 to 55 with Graves disease. The CDR3 runs from the conserved cysteine through the conserved F or W.

TRBJ1-2 | TRBV3-1 | CASSQGDVYGYTF
TRBJ1-1 | TRBV18 | CASSPGTVNTEAFF
TRBJ1-1 | TRBV19 | CASNGRGDTTEAFF
TRBJ2-7 | TRBV11-2 | CASSSNRGWGEQYF
TRBJ2-5 | TRBV6-9 | CASSYPVGQETQYF
TRBJ2-7 | TRBV6-1 | CASSEGRGVGYEQYF
TRBJ2-1 | TRBV7-9 | CASSFGQYNEQFF
TRBJ1-6 | TRBV7-9 | CASSLDREDGTLHF
TRBJ2-1 | TRBV15 | CATSTQWGYNEQFF
TRBJ2-2 | TRBV12-3/TRBV12-4 | CAIHHGELFF
TRBJ2-1 | TRBV14 | CASSPPRGDEQFF
TRBJ2-2 | TRBV6-5 | CASSSYGVGRVIGELFF
TRBJ2-1 | TRBV11-2 | CASSLRGGLNEQFF
TRBJ2-3 | TRBV20-1 | CSAPRGPSLSTDTQYF
TRBJ2-3 | TRBV5-1 | CASSDLMGADTQYF